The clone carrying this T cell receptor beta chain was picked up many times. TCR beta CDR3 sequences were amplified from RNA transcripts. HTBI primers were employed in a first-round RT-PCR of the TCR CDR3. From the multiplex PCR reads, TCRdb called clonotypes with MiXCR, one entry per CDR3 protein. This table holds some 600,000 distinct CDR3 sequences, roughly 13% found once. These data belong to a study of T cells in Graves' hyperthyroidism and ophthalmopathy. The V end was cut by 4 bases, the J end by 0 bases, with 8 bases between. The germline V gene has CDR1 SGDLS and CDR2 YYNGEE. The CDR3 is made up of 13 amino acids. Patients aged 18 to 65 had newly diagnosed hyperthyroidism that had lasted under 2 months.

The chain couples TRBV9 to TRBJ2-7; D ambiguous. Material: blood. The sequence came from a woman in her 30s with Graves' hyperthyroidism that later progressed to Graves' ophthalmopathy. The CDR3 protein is CASSQTASYEQYF. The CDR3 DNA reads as TGTGCCAGCAGCCAGACGGCCTCCTACGAGCAGTACTTC.